Here is one TCR beta chain with its context. V lost 3 bases, J lost 0 bases, and 6 bases stayed unmatched. Germline V CDR1 and CDR2: MDHEN, SYDVKM. The CDR3 is 18 amino acids. Assay: immunoSEQ multiplex PCR; the TCRdb copy retains only in-frame clones and omits some. The data contain about 50,000 clones, around nine tenths of them singletons. The data are from a study of control samples from healthy donors and cancer patients. The sample was PBMCs. The TCR comes from a man aged 45-65 years with head and neck cancer. The rearrangement uses TRBV28 and TRBJ1-3, with TRBD1 matching 12 bases. The CDR3 DNA reads as TGTGCCAGCAGTTTGGGACAGGGGGCCCCCTACTCTGGAAACACCATATATTTT. Its protein product is CASSLGQGAPYSGNTIYF.